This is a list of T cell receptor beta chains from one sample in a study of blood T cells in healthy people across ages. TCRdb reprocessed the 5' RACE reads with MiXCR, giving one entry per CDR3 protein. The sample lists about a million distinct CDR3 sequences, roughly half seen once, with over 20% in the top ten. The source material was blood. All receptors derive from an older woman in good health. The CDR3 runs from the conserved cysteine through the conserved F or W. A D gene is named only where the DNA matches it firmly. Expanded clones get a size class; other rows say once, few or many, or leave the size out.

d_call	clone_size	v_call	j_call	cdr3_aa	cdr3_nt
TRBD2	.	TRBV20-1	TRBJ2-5	CSARSIAGTSGRGQETQYF	TGCAGTGCTAGATCTATCGCAGGGACTAGCGGGAGAGGGCAAGAGACCCAGTACTTC
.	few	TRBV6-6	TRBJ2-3	CASTIGAKDTQYF	TGTGCCAGCACCATAGGGGCCAAAGATACGCAGTATTTT
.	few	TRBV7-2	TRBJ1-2	CASSPAWGGKDGYTF	TGTGCCAGCAGCCCGGCGTGGGGGGGGAAGGATGGCTACACCTTC
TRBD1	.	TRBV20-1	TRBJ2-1	CSAIRTGLNEQFF	TGCAGTGCTATCCGGACAGGGCTCAATGAGCAGTTCTTC
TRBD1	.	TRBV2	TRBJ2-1	CAGTETGVYNEQFF	TGTGCCGGCACGGAGACAGGGGTGTATAATGAGCAGTTCTTC
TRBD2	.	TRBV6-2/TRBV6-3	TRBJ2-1	CASGGRPAGDEQFF	TGTGCCAGCGGGGGTAGGCCAGCGGGAGATGAGCAGTTCTTC
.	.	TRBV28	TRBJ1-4	CASSSGGGNEKLFF	TGTGCCAGCAGTTCCGGGGGGGGTAATGAAAAACTGTTTTTT
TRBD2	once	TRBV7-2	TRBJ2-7	CASSIAGSYLYEQYF	TGTGCCAGCAGCATAGCGGGCAGTTATCTCTACGAGCAGTACTTC
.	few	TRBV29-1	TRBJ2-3	CSVDSITDTQYF	TGCAGCGTTGACTCCATAACAGATACGCAGTATTTT
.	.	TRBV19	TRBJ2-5	CASSIGSGGEETQYF	TGTGCCAGTAGTATTGGCAGCGGAGGGGAAGAGACCCAGTACTTC
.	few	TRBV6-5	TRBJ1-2	CASSYGFLGSYGYTF	TGTGCCAGCAGTTACGGGTTCTTGGGCTCCTATGGCTACACCTTC
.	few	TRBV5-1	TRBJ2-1	CASSSTEYNEQFF	TGCGCCAGCAGCTCGACCGAATACAATGAGCAGTTCTTC
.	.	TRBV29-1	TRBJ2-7	CSVISREQYF	TGCAGCGTTATAAGTCGCGAGCAGTACTTC
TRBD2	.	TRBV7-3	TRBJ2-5	CASIKGRGLAGMWETQYF	TGTGCCAGCATCAAAGGCAGGGGACTAGCGGGAATGTGGGAGACCCAGTACTTC